This TCR beta chain stems from a study of blood T cell repertoires in COVID-19. Study summary: PBMCs, B-cell-depleted T cells, or T cells provided the cDNA or gDNA that made up the material.

Profiling relied on immunoSEQ multiplex PCR, and the TCRdb table lists in-frame clones only, not all of them. The sample yields 90,000 to 120,000 clones, more than 60% seen once. CDR3 length: 17 amino acids. The germline V and J ends were trimmed by 3 bases and 0 bases, with 18 bases remaining between them. CDR1 and CDR2 from the germline V gene are GTSNPN and SVGIG (reference sequence). The rearrangement joins TRBV30 to TRBJ2-1; D is possibly TRBD1 (6 bases). Sequenced input: peripheral blood. The TCR sequence derives from a man between 65 and 79 years old with active or convalescent COVID-19. DNA of the CDR3: TGTGCCTGGAGCCTATATCCACTAGGGGGCTCCTACAATGAGCAGTTCTTC. Translation: CAWSLYPLGGSYNEQFF. The entire variable domain, with the rest obtained from reference TRBV30 and TRBJ2-1, is as follows: SQTIHQWPATLVQPVGSPLSLECTVEGTSNPNLYWYRQAAGRGLQLLFYSVGIGQISSEVPQNLSASRPQDRQFILSSKKLLLSDSGFYLCAWSLYPLGGSYNEQFFGPGTRLTVL.